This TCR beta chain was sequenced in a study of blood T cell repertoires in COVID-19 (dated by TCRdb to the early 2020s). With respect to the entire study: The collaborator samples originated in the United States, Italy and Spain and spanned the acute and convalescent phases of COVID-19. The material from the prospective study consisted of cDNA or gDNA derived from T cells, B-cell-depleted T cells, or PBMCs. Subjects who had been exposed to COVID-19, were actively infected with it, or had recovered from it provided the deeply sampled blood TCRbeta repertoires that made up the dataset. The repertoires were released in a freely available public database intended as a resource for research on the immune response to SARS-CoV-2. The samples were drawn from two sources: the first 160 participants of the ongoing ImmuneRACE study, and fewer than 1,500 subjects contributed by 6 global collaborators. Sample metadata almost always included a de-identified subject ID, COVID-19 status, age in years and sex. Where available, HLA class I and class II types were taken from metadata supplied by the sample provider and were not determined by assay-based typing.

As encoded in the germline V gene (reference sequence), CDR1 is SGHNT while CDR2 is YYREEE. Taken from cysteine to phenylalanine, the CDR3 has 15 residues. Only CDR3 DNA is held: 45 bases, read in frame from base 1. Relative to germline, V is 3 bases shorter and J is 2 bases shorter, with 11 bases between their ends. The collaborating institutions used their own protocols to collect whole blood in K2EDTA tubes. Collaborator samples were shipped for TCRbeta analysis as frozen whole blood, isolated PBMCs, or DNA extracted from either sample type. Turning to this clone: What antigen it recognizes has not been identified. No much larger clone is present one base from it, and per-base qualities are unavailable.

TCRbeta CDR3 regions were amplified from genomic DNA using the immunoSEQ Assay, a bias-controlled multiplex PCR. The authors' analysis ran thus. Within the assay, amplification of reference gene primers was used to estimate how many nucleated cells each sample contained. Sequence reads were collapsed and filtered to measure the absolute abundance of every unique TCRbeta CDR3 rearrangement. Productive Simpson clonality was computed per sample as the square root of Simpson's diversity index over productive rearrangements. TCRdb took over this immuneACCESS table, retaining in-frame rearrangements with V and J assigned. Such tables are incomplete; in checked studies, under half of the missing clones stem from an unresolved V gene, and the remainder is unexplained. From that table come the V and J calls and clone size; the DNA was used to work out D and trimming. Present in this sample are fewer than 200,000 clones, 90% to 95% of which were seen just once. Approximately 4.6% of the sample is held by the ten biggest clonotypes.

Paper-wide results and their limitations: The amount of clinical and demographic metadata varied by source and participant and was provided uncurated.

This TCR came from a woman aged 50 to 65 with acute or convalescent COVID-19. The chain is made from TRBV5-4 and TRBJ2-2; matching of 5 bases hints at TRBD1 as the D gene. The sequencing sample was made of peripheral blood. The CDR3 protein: CASSSWGFNTGELFF. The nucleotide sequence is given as TGTGCCAGCAGCTCTTGGGGCTTCAACACCGGGGAGCTGTTTTTT.